The 5 T cell receptor beta chains below all came from one sample that was sequenced in a study of T-cell reconstitution after alpha-beta-depleted transplantation in children. Preparing the TCRbeta library involved the use of unique molecular identifiers. TCRdb called the PCR reads again in MiXCR, with one record for every CDR3 protein. The sample holds about 260,000 distinct CDR3 sequences, around a tenth seen once. Source: peripheral blood, taken 180 days after TCRalphabeta/CD19-depleted stem cell transplant. These receptor sequences come from a male patient between 2 and 10 years old who had a stem cell transplant for chronic granulomatous disease, so the T cells may come from the graft donor.

Ten or more counts support this clonotype. V usage is TRBV7-8 and J usage is TRBJ2-4; no clear D gene. The CDR3 sequence is 17 residues long. Germline values: CDR1 SGHVS, CDR2 FQNEAQ. V was clipped by 2 bases and J by 5 bases, with 19 bases between them. The CDR3 sequence is CASSLLGYAARENIQYF. In DNA form, the CDR3 reads TGTGCCAGCAGCTTATTGGGTTACGCGGCTCGGGAAAACATTCAGTACTTC. Full variable domain (rest looked up from reference TRBV7-8 and TRBJ2-4): GAGVSQSPRYKVAKRGQDVALRCDPISGHVSLFWYQQALGQGPEFLTYFQNEAQLDKSGLPSDRFFAERPEGSVSTLKIQRTQQEDSAVYLCASSLLGYAARENIQYFGAGTRLSVL.

Details on this clonotype: Possible read error: a much larger clone is one base away. This sequence joins TRBV7-6 and TRBJ2-7; no clear D. The ends were cut back, 2 bases at V and 7 bases at J, with 9 bases in the middle. This CDR3 comprises 12 residues. Germline CDR1 reads SGHVS; CDR2 reads FNYEAQ. The CDR3 region is CASSLLLVEQYF. CDR3 coding DNA: TGTGCCAGCAGCTTACTTTTAGTTGAGCAGTACTTC.

This clonotype was seen repeatedly, ten times or more. No DNA is shown, since the ends of the CDR3 on it are uncertain; the CDR3 is the one TCRdb lists. The gene calls are TRBV15 and TRBJ2-1; the table's D call of TRBD2 was not tested on the DNA. The CDR3 is 17 residues long, counting both termini. Germline CDR1 reads LNHNV; CDR2 reads YYDKDF (reference sequence). The CDR3 reads CATSPPVGPGSYNEQFF.

This clonotype was detected ten times or more. This chain connects TRBV6-1 to TRBJ2-7, with a possible D match to TRBD1 (5 bases). The germline CDR1 and CDR2 sequences are MNHNS and SASEGT. CDR3 size: 15 residues. V was shortened by 7 bases and J by 0 bases, with 16 bases between the two germline ends. The CDR3 DNA follows: TGTGCCAGCATCTCCGGACACACAAGCTCCTACGAGCAGTACTTC. Translated, it gives CASISGHTSSYEQYF.

This clonotype has at least ten counts. J is TRBJ2-7 and V is TRBV20-1, with TRBD1 matching 8 bases. Looked up from germline, CDR1 is DFQATT and CDR2 is SNEGSKA (reference sequence). The CDR3 is made up of 14 amino acids. J was trimmed by 2 bases and V by 5 bases; bases with no gene match: 8. The CDR3 loop reads CSAYKGQGPYEQYF. CDR3 sequence (DNA): TGCAGTGCTTACAAAGGACAGGGACCCTACGAGCAGTACTTC.